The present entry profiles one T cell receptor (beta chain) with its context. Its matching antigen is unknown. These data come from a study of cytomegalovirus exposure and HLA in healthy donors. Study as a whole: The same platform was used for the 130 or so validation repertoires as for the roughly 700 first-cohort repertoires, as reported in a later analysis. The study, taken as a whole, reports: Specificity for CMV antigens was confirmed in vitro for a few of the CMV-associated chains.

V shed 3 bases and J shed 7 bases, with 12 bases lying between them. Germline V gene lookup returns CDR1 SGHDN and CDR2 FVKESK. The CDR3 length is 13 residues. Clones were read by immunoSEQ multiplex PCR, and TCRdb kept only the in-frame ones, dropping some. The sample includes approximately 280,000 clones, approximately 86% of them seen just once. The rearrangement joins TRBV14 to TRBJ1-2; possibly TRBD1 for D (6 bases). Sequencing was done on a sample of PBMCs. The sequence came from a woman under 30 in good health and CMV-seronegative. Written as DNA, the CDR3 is TGTGCCAGCAGCCAGGACACAGGGCTTGGCTACACCTTC. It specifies CASSQDTGLGYTF.